Below are 11 T cell receptor beta chains sequenced from a single sample in a study of T cells after yellow fever vaccination (dated by TCRdb to between 2018 and 2020). Library prep was done by 5' RACE. Sequenced on an Illumina HiSeq 2500. The public reads were reanalyzed by TCRdb: fastp trimming at Q25, MiXCR alignment, in-frame beta chains only. Every entry covers one CDR3 protein and lists the most common genes and DNA from its rows. This sample lists about 220,000 distinct CDR3 sequences; over 6.5% were detected once. 1.1% of the sample belongs to the ten largest clones. The treatment or condition label for this specimen denotes: live attenuated yellow fever vaccine strain. This material consisted of CD4+ T cells sorted from PBMCs, taken on the day of the yellow fever booster vaccination. These receptor sequences come from a young man who received the YFV17D yellow fever vaccine.

There are a few counts of this clonotype. At one end, the junction sequence differs from germline, possibly due to a read error. V gene TRBV2 combines with J gene TRBJ2-1; tentatively, D is TRBD2 (5 bases). Germline-derived CDR1 and CDR2 are SNHLY and FYNNEI. The CDR3 contains 15 residues. The CDR3 loop is CASREGLFLGNEQFF. The CDR3 DNA follows: TGTGCCAGCAGGGAAGGACTGTTCCTTGGGAATGAGCAGTTCTTC.

This clonotype was recorded at least ten times. The chain couples TRBV20-1 to TRBJ2-2; D remains ambiguous. Trimming stripped 3 bases from V and 4 bases from J, with 9 bases between. The CDR3 contains 13 residues. From germline, CDR1 is DFQATT and CDR2 SNEGSKA (reference sequence). The CDR3: CSARERTTGELFF. The CDR3 region has the DNA TGCAGTGCTAGGGAACGGACCACCGGGGAGCTGTTTTTT.

This chain links TRBV18 with TRBJ1-3; TRBD1 might be the D (6 bases). This CDR3 spans 17 amino acids. Germline CDR1 reads KGHSH; CDR2 reads LQKENI. Trimming pared 0 bases from V and 0 bases from J, leaving 12 bases between. In DNA form, the CDR3 reads TGTGCCAGCTCACCACCGGTGACAGGTGTCTCTGGAAACACCATATATTTT. Translated, it gives CASSPPVTGVSGNTIYF.

This chain uses TRBV28 with TRBJ2-4; D unresolved. The germline V gene has CDR1 MDHEN and CDR2 SYDVKM. The CDR3 extends over 14 amino acids. V was pared by 6 bases and J by 1 base, with 10 bases between. The CDR3 is CASRSVLAKNIQYF. CDR3 bases: TGTGCCAGCAGATCCGTTCTCGCCAAAAACATTCAGTACTTC.

This clonotype occurred once. The chain uses TRBV5-1 and TRBJ2-7; no firm D call. V lost 4 bases to trimming and J lost 9 bases, with 11 bases between them. The CDR3 is made up of 11 amino acids. Germline V gives CDR1 SGHRS, CDR2 YFSETQ. The CDR3 region has the DNA TGCGCCAGCAGCCTCGAAGGTGTGCAGTACTTC. Residues: CASSLEGVQYF.

The rearrangement links TRBV5-6 to TRBJ1-5; no firm D call. V lost 6 bases and J lost 0, with 13 bases in between. The CDR3 covers 15 residues. Germline lookup yields CDR1 SGHDT and CDR2 YYEEEE. CDR3 amino acids: CASTSEDHSNQPQHF. The CDR3, as DNA: TGTGCCAGCACCTCGGAGGACCATAGCAATCAGCCCCAGCATTTT.

As regards this clonotype: Since a much larger clone is just one base distant, this may be a read error. The J gene is TRBJ2-5, the V gene TRBV7-2; TRBD2 matches at 14 bases. The germline CDR1 and CDR2 sequences are SGHTA and FQGNSA. The CDR3 is 16 amino acids. The CDR3 region has the DNA TGTGTCAGCAGCTCGGCTGGGACTAGCGGGAGTGAGACCCAGTACTTC. Residues: CVSSSAGTSGSETQYF.

This clonotype came up many times. The chain carries TRBV5-1 and TRBJ2-7; 7 bases line up with TRBD1. The trim removed 3 bases at V and 6 bases at J, leaving 9 bases unmatched. The CDR3 runs 14 residues. Germline V CDR1 and CDR2: SGHRS, YFSETQ. The CDR3 here is CASSWMDRLAEQYF. In DNA form, the CDR3 reads TGCGCCAGCAGCTGGATGGACAGGCTGGCCGAGCAGTACTTC.

In the case of this clonotype: A clone one base away is much larger, so this may be a read error. The rearrangement uses TRBV7-2 and TRBJ2-3, with TRBD2 identical over 9 bases. J gave up 4 bases and V 5 bases, and 10 bases lay outside the gene matches. Germline V gives CDR1 SGHTA, CDR2 FQGNSA. This CDR3 contains 16 residues. This CDR3 is CASSANSGRRADTQYF. CDR3 DNA: TGTGCCAGCAGCGCCAATAGCGGGAGACGCGCAGATACGCAGTATTTT.

This clonotype was observed many times. The chain recombines TRBV5-1 with TRBJ2-4; D is perhaps TRBD1 (6 bases). Per the germline V gene, CDR1 is SGHRS and CDR2 is YFSETQ. This CDR3 comprises 17 residues. V was pared by 7 bases and J by 8 bases, with 28 bases between. For the CDR3, the DNA is TGCGCCAGCTCCGCCGGGGCCCGAAAAGGGACATCAGACATTCAGTACTTC. Translating gives CASSAGARKGTSDIQYF.

The V call is TRBV19, the J call TRBJ2-1; TRBD2 agrees at 13 bases. CDR1 LNHDA and CDR2 SQIVND come from the germline V gene (reference sequence). The V and J ends lost 3 bases and 5 bases, in that order; junction bases with no gene match: 13. This CDR3 has 19 amino acids. CDR3 DNA: TGTGCCAGTAGTATCGGACTAGCGGGGGCCTCACTCACGGACAATGAGCAGTTCTTC. It translates to CASSIGLAGASLTDNEQFF.